This T cell receptor (beta chain) comes out of a study of blood T cell repertoires in COVID-19. The V gene's germline CDR1 is MNHEY and CDR2 SMNVEV (reference sequence). V was shortened by 6 bases and J by 0 bases, with 12 bases between the two germline ends. CDR3 length equals 16 residues. TCRdb's copy holds only in-frame clones and misses some; the assay was immunoSEQ multiplex PCR. The sample lists about 31,000 clones, nearly 90% occurring once. This receptor was taken from a man between 60 and 75 years old with COVID-19, enrolled during active disease. Sequenced: peripheral blood. The J gene is TRBJ1-6, the V gene TRBV27; D is unclear. Here the CDR3 reads CASSRDWSSYNSPLHF. CDR3 in DNA: TGTGCCAGCAGCCGGGATTGGAGCTCCTATAATTCACCCCTCCACTTT.